These 5 T cell receptor beta chains were all obtained from the same sample, sequenced in a study of CD8+ T cells in alopecia areata (dated by TCRdb to between 2017 and 2018). The library was built by means of the immunoSEQ multiplex PCR assay. RNA was extracted from all samples and reverse transcribed into cDNA, which served as template for TCR sequencing. Held by TCRdb, this immuneACCESS table contains in-frame sequences only and omits some clones. Under half of the omission traces to an unresolved V gene where checked; the cause of the rest is unknown. The sample data list some 190,000 clones, and approximately 67% of these were observed just once. The ten largest clones add up to 1.3% of the sample. Per the publication, the treatment or condition label means: oral pan-JAK inhibitor, 5-10 mg twice daily. This specimen consisted of CD4+ T cells sorted from blood, obtained at week 49, from a patient treated with tofacitinib. The receptors were sampled from a human donor with alopecia areata.

The J gene is TRBJ2-5, the V gene TRBV10-2, with TRBD2 matching over 11 bases. The germline V gene encodes CDR1 WSHSY and CDR2 SAAADI. J was trimmed by 3 bases and V by 8 bases; bases with no gene match: 11. The CDR3 length is 16 residues. CDR3 bases: TGCGCCAGCGCAACCTCGACTAGCGGGGCCGAAGAGACCCAGTACTTC. It codes for CASATSTSGAEETQYF.

Remarks on this clone: Other DNA sequences of this sample code for an identical CDR3. The genes are TRBV30 and TRBJ2-2; a possible D gene is TRBD2 (5 bases). This CDR3 contains 14 residues. Germline assignment: CDR1 GTSNPN and CDR2 SVGIG (reference sequence). Trimming cost V 0 bases and J 6 bases, with 11 bases left between them. CDR3 nucleotide sequence: TGTGCCTGGAGTGTACTTGAGGGAGCCGGGGAGCTGTTTTTT. It yields the protein CAWSVLEGAGELFF. Together with reference TRBV30 and TRBJ2-2, the CDR3 gives the full variable domain: SQTIHQWPATLVQPVGSPLSLECTVEGTSNPNLYWYRQAAGRGLQLLFYSVGIGQISSEVPQNLSASRPQDRQFILSSKKLLLSDSGFYLCAWSVLEGAGELFFGEGSRLTVL.

The chain joins TRBV7-3 to TRBJ2-2, with D unclear. Germline CDR1 reads SGHTA; CDR2 reads FQGTGA. The CDR3 has 12 amino acids. Trimming pared 2 bases from V and 7 bases from J, leaving 5 bases between. The CDR3 DNA follows: TGTGCCAGCAGCTTAGGCGTCGGGGAGCTGTTTTTT. Protein product: CASSLGVGELFF.

This clone was seen a few times. The gene calls are TRBV27 and TRBJ1-5; D may be TRBD1 (5 bases). The V gene's germline CDR1 is MNHEY and CDR2 SMNVEV (reference sequence). V was shortened by 2 bases and J by 4 bases, with 12 bases between the two germline ends. The CDR3 extends over 15 amino acids. The CDR3 DNA is TGTGCCAGCAGTTTAGGGGCAGGAATTAATCAGCCCCAGCATTTT. Translation gives CASSLGAGINQPQHF.

This sequence joins TRBV30 and TRBJ2-2, with 8 bases fitting TRBD2. CDR3 length: 14 residues. V was pared by 7 bases and J by 5 bases, with 9 bases of the junction left unmatched. Germline V lookup: CDR1 GTSNPN, CDR2 SVGIG (reference sequence). The CDR3: CASSREGWTGELFF. CDR3 sequence (DNA): TGTGCCTCCTCCCGGGAGGGGTGGACCGGGGAGCTGTTTTTT.